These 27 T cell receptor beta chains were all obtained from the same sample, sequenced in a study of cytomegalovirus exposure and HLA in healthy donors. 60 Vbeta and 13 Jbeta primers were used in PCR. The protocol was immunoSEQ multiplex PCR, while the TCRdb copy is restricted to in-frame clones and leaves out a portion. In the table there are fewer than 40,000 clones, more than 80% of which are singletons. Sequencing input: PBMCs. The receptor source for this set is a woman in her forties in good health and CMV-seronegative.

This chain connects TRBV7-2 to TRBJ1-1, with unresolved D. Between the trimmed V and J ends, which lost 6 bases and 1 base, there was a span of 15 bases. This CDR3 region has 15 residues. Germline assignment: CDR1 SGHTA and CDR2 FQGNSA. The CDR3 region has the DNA TGTGCCAGCAGTTCGCCGGCGGCCGGGAACACTGAAGCTTTCTTT. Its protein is CASSSPAAGNTEAFF.

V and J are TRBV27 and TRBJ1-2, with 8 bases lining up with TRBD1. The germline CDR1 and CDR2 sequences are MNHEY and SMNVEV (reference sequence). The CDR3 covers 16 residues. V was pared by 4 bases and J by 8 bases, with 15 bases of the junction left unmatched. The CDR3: CASSSSVRQGIGGYTF. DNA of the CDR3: TGTGCCAGCAGTTCATCCGTCCGACAGGGGATCGGGGGCTACACCTTC.

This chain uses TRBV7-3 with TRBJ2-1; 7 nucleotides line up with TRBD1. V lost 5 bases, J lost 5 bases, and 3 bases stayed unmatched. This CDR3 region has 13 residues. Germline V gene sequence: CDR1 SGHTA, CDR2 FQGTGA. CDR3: CASSRQGDNEQFF. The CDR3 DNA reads TGTGCCAGCAGCCGACAGGGAGACAATGAGCAGTTCTTC.

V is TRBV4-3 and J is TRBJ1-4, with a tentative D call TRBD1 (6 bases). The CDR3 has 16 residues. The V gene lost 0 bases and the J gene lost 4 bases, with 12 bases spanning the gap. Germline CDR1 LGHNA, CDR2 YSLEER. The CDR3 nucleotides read TGCGCCAGCAGCCAAGATATGGGGGCAGGTAATGAAAAACTGTTTTTT. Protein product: CASSQDMGAGNEKLFF.

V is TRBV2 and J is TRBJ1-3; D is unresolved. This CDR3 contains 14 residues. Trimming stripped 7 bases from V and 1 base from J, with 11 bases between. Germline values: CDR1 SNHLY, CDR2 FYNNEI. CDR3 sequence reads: CASKKESSGNTIYF. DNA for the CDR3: TGTGCCAGCAAGAAGGAGTCTTCTGGAAACACCATATATTTT.

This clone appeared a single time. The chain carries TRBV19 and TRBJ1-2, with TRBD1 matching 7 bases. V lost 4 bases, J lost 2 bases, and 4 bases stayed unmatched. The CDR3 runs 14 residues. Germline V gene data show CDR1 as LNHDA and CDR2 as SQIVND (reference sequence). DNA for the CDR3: TGTGCCAGTAGTAGTGGGACAGCGAACTATGGCTACACCTTC. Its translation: CASSSGTANYGYTF.

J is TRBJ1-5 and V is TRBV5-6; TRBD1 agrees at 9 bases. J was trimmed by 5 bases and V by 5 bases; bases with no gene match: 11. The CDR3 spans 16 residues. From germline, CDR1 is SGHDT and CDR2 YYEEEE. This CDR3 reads CASSLYAGTGYQPQHF. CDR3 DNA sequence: TGTGCCAGCAGTCTTTACGCCGGGACAGGGTATCAGCCCCAGCATTTT.

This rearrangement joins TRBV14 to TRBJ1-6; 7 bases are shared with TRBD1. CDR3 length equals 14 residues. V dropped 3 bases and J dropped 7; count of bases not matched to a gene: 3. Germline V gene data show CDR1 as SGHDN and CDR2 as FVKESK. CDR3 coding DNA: TGTGCCAGCAGCCATCCACAGGGGAATTCACCCCTCCACTTT. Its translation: CASSHPQGNSPLHF. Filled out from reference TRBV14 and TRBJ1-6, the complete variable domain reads EAGVTQFPSHSVIEKGQTVTLRCDPISGHDNLYWYRRVMGKEIKFLLHFVKESKQDESGMPNNRFLAERTGGTYSTLKVQPAELEDSGVYFCASSHPQGNSPLHFGNGTRLTVT.

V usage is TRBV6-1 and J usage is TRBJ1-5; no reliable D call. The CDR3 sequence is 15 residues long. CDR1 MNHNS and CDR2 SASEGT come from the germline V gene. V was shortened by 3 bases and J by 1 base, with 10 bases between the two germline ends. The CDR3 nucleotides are TGTGCCAGCAGTGATTTTGTCATGAGCAATCAGCCCCAGCATTTT. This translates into CASSDFVMSNQPQHF.

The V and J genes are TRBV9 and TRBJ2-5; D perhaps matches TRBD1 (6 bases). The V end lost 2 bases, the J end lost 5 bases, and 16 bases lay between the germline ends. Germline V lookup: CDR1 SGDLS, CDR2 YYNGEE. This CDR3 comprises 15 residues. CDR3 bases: TGTGCCAGCAGCGTTGACACAGGGTTTGGCGAGACCCAGTACTTC. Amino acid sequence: CASSVDTGFGETQYF.

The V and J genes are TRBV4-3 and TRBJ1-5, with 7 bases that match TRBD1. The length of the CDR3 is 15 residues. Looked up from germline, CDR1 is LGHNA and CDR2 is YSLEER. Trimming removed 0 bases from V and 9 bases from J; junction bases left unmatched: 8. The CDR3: CASSQEVEGARPQHF. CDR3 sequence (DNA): TGCGCCAGCAGCCAAGAGGTAGAGGGGGCCAGGCCCCAGCATTTT.

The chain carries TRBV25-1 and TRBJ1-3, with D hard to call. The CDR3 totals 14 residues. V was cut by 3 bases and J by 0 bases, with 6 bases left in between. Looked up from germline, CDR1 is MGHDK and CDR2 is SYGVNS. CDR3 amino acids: CASSEYSSGNTIYF. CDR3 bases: TGTGCCAGCAGTGAGTATAGCTCTGGAAACACCATATATTTT.

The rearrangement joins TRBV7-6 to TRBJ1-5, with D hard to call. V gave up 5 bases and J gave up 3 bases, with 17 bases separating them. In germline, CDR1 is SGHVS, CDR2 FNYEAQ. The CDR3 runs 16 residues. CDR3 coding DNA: TGTGCCAGCAGCCCCCAAGTGGGCAGAAACAATCAGCCCCAGCATTTT. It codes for CASSPQVGRNNQPQHF. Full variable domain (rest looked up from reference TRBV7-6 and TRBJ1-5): GAGVSQSPRYKVTKRGQDVALRCDPISGHVSLYWYRQALGQGPEFLTYFNYEAQQDKSGLPNDRFSAERPEGSISTLTIQRTEQRDSAMYRCASSPQVGRNNQPQHFGDGTRLSIL.

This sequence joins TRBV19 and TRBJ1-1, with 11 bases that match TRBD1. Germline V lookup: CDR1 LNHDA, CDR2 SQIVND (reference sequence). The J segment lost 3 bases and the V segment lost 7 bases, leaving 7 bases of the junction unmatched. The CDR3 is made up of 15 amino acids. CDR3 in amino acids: CASMGQGGGDTEAFF. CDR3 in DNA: TGTGCCAGTATGGGACAGGGGGGGGGAGACACTGAAGCTTTCTTT.

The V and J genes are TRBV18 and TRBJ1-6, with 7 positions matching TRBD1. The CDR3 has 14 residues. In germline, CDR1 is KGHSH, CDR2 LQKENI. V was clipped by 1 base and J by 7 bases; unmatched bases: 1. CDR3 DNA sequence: TGTGCCAGCTCACCACAGGGGGCGAATTCACCCCTCCACTTT. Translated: CASSPQGANSPLHF.

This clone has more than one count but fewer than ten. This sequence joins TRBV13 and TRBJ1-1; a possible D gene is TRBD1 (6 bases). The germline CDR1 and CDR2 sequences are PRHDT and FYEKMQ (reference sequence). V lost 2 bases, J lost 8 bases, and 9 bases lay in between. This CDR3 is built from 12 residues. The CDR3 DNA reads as TGTGCCAGCAGCTTAATAAGGGGGGAAGCTTTCTTT. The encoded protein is CASSLIRGEAFF.

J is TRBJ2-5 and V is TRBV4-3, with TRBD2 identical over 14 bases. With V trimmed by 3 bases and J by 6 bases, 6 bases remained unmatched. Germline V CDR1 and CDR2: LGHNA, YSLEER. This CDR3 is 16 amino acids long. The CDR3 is CASSQGTSGGGKTQYF. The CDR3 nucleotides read TGCGCCAGCAGCCAGGGGACTAGCGGGGGAGGGAAGACCCAGTACTTC.

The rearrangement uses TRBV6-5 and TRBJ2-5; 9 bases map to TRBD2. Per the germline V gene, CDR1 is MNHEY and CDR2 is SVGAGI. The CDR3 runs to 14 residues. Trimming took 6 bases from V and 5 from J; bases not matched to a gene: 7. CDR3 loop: CASSPLAGGETQYF. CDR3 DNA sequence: TGTGCCAGCAGCCCCCTGGCGGGGGGGGAGACCCAGTACTTC.

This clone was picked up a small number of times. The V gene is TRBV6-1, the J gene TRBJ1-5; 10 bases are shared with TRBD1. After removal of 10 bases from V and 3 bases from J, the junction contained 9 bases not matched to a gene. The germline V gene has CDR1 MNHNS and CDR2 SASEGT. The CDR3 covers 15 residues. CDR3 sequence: CATGRTGGINQPQHF. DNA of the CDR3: TGTGCCACGGGTCGGACAGGGGGGATCAATCAGCCCCAGCATTTT.

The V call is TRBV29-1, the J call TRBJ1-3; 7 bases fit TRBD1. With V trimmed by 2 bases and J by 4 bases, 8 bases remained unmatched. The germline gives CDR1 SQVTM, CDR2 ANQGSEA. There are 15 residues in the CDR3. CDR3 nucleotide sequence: TGCAGCGTTGAAATCGGCAGGGGGTCCGGAAACACCATATATTTT. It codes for CSVEIGRGSGNTIYF.

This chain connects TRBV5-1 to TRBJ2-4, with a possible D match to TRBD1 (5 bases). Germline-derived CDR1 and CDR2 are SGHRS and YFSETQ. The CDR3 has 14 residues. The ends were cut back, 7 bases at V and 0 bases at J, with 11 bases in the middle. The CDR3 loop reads CASVRALAKNIQYF. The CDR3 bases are TGCGCCAGCGTCAGGGCCCTAGCCAAAAACATTCAGTACTTC.

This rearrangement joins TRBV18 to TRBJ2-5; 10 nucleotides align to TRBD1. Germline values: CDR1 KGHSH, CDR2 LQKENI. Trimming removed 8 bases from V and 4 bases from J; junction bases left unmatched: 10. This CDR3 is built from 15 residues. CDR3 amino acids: CASAPTGGGLETQYF. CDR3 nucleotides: TGTGCCAGCGCCCCGACAGGGGGCGGGTTAGAGACCCAGTACTTC.

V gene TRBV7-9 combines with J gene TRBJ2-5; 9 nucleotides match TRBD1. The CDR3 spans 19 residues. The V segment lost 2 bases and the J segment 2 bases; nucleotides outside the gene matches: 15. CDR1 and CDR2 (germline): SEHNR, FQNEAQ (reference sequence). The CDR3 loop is CASSLPWGTGRLGQETQYF. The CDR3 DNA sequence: TGTGCCAGCAGCTTACCCTGGGGGACAGGGCGCTTGGGGCAAGAGACCCAGTACTTC.

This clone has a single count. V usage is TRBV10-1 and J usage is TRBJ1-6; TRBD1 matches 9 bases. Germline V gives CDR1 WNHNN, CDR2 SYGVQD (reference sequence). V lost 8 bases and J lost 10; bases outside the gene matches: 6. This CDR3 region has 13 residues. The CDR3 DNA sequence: TGCGCCAGCCGGGACAGGGAAGGCTCACCCCTCCACTTT. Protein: CASRDREGSPLHF.

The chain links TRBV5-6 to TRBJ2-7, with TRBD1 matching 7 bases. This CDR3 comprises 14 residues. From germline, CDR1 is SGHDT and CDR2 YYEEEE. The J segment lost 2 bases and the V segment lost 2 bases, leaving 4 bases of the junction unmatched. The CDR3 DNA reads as TGTGCCAGCAGCTTAAGACAGGGTGCCTACGAGCAGTACTTC. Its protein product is CASSLRQGAYEQYF.

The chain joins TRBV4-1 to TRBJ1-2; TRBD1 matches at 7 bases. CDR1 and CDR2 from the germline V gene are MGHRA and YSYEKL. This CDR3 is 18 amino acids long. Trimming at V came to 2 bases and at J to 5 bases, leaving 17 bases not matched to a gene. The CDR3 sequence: CASSQIIPRTGTAYGYTF. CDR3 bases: TGCGCCAGCAGCCAAATCATCCCCCGAACCGGGACAGCATATGGCTACACCTTC.

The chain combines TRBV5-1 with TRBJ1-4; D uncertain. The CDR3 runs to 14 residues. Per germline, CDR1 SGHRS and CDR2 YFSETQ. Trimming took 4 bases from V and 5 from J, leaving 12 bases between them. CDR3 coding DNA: TGCGCCAGCAGCCCCGACGGGAGGAATGAAAAACTGTTTTTT. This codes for CASSPDGRNEKLFF.